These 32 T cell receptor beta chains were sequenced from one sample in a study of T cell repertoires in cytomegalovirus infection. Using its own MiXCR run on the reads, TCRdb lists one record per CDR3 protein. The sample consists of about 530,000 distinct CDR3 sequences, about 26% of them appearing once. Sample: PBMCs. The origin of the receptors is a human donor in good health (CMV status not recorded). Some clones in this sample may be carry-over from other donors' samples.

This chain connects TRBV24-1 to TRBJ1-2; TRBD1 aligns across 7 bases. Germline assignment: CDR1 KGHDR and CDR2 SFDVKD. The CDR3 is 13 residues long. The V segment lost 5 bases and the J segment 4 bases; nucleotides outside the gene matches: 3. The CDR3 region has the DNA TGTGCCACCAGTGGGGGACAGCTCTATGGCTACACCTTC. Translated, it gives CATSGGQLYGYTF.

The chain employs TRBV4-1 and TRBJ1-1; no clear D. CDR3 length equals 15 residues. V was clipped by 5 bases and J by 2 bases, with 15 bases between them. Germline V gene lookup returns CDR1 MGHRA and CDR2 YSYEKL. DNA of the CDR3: TGCGCCAGCAGCTCCACACGACGGGGAAACACTGAAGCTTTCTTT. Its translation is CASSSTRRGNTEAFF.

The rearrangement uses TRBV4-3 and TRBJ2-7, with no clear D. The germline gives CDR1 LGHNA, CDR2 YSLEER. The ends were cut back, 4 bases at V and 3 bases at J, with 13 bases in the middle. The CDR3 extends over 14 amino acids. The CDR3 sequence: CASSPSPRHYEQYF. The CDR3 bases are TGCGCCAGCAGCCCCAGCCCTAGACACTACGAGCAGTACTTC.

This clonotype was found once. CDR3 protein: CASSLQGGSQPQHF. Written as DNA, the CDR3 is TGTGCCAGCAGTTTGCAGGGGGGCTCTCAGCCCCAGCATTTT. The V call is TRBV27, the J call TRBJ1-5, with TRBD1 identical over 7 bases. V trimming: 3 bases; J trimming: 6 bases; junction bases outside the gene matches: 5. The CDR3 sequence is 14 residues long. Germline V CDR1 and CDR2: MNHEY, SMNVEV (reference sequence).

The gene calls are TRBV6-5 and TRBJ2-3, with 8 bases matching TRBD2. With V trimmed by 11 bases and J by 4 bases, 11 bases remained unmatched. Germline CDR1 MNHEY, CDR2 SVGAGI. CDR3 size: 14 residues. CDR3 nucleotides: TGTGCCGTAGGACCGGGAGGGGGGGCAGATACGCAGTATTTT. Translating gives CAVGPGGGADTQYF.

The CDR3 DNA reads as TGCAGCGTTGACGTAGACGGCGGCCCTGGCTACACCTTC. Translation gives CSVDVDGGPGYTF. This chain joins TRBV29-1 and TRBJ1-2; D is undetermined. Germline CDR1 reads SQVTM; CDR2 reads ANQGSEA. V lost 3 bases, J lost 7 bases, and 15 bases lay in between. The CDR3 has 13 amino acids. The full variable domain, completed using reference TRBV29-1 and TRBJ1-2, is SAVISQKPSRDICQRGTSLTIQCQVDSQVTMMFWYRQQPGQSLTLIATANQGSEATYESGFVIDKFPISRPNLTFSTLTVSNMSPEDSSIYLCSVDVDGGPGYTFGSGTRLTVV.

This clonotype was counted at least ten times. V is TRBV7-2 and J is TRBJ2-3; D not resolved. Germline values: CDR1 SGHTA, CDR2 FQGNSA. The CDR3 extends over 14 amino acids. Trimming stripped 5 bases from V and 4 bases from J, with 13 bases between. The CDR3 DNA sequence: TGTGCCAGCAGCCCGTCCCAGCTGCCAGATACGCAGTATTTT. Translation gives CASSPSQLPDTQYF.

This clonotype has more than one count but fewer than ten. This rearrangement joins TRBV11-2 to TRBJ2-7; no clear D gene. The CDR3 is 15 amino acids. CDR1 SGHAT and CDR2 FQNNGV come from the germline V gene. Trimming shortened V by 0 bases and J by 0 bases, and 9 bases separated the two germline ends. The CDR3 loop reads CASSLDIGSSYEQYF. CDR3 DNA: TGTGCCAGCAGCTTAGATATCGGCAGCTCCTACGAGCAGTACTTC. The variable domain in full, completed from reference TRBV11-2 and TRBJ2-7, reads EAGVAQSPRYKIIEKRQSVAFWCNPISGHATLYWYQQILGQGPKLLIQFQNNGVVDDSQLPKDRFSAERLKGVDSTLKIQPAKLEDSAVYLCASSLDIGSSYEQYFGPGTRLTVT.

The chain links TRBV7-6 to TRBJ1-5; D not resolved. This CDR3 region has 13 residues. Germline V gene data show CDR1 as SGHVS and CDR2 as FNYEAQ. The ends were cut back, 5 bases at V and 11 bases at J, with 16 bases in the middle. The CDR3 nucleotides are TGTGCCAGCAGCCCAAGCGGTGAAACGTCCCAGCATTTT. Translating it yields CASSPSGETSQHF. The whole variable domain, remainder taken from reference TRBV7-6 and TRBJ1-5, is GAGVSQSPRYKVTKRGQDVALRCDPISGHVSLYWYRQALGQGPEFLTYFNYEAQQDKSGLPNDRFSAERPEGSISTLTIQRTEQRDSAMYRCASSPSGETSQHFGDGTRLSIL.

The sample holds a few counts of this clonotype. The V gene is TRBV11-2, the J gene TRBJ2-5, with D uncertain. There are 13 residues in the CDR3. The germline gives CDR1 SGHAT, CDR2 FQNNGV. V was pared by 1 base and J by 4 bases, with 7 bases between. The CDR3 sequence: CASSLVGTETQYF. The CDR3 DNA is TGTGCCAGCAGCTTAGTCGGCACAGAGACCCAGTACTTC.

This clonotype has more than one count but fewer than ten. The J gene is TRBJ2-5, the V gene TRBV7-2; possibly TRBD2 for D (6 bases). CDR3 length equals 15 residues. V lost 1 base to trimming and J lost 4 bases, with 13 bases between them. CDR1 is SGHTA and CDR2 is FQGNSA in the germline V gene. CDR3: CASSLEVGSGETQYF. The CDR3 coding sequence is TGTGCCAGCAGCTTAGAAGTCGGGAGTGGAGAGACCCAGTACTTC.

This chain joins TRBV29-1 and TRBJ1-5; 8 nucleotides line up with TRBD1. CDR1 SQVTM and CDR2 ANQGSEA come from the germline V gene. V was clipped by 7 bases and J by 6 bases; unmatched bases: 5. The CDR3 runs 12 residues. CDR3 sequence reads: CSAAGGGQPQHF. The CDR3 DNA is TGCAGCGCCGCAGGGGGCGGTCAGCCCCAGCATTTT.

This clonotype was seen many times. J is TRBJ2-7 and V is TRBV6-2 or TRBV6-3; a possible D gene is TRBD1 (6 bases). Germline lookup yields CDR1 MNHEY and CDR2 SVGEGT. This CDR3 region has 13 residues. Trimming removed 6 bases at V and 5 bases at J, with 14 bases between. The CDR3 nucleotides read TGTGCCAGCAGGGGCCCACAGGGAAACGAGCAGTACGTC. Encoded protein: CASRGPQGNEQYV.

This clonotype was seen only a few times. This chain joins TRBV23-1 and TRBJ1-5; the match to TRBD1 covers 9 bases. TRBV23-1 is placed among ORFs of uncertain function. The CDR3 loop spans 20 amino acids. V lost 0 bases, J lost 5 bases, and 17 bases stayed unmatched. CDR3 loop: CASSQSGAAPQGAVDQPQHF. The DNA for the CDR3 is TGCGCCAGCAGTCAATCGGGGGCCGCACCACAGGGGGCGGTGGATCAGCCCCAGCATTTT.

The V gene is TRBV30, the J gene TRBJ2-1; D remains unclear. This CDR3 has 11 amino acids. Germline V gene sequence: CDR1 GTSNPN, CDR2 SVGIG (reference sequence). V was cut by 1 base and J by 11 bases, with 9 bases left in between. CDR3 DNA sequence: TGTGCCTGGAGTGGTGGGAAACAGCAGTTCTTC. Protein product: CAWSGGKQQFF.

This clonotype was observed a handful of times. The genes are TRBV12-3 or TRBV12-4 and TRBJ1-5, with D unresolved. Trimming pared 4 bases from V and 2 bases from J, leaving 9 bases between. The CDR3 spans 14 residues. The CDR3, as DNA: TGTGCCAGCAGTTCAGCACCTGGCAATCAGCCCCAGCATTTT. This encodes CASSSAPGNQPQHF.

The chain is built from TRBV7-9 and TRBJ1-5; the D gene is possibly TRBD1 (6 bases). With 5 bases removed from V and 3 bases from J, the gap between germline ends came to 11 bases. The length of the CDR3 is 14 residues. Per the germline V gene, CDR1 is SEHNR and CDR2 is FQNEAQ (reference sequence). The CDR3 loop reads CASSAGVPNQPQHF. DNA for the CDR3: TGTGCCAGCAGCGCAGGGGTCCCCAATCAGCCCCAGCATTTT.

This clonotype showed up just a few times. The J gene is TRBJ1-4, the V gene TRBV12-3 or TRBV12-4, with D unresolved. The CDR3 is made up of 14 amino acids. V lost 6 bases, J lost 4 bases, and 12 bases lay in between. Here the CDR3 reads CASRREGGNEKLFF. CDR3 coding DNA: TGTGCCAGCAGGAGGGAAGGCGGTAATGAAAAACTGTTTTTT.

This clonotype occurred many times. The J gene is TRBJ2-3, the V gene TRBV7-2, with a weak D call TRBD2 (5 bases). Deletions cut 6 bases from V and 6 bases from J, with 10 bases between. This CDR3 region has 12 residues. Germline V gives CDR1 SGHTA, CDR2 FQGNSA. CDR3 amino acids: CASRREWDTQYF. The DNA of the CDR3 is TGTGCCAGCAGGAGGGAGTGGGATACGCAGTATTTT.

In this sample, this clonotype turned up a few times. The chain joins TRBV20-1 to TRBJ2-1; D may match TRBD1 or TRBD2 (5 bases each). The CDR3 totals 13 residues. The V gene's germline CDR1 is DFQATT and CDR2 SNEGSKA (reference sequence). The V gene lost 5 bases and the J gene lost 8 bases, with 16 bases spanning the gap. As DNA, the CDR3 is TGCAGTGCTTGGGGCGAGGGGATGCATGAGCAGTTCTTC. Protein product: CSAWGEGMHEQFF.

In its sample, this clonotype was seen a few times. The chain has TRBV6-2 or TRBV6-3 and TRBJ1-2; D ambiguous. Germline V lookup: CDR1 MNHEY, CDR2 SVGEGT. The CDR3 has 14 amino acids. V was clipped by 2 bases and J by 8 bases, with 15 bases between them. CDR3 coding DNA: TGTGCCAGCAGTTACAACGCAGTGCGACTAGGCTACACCTTC. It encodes CASSYNAVRLGYTF.

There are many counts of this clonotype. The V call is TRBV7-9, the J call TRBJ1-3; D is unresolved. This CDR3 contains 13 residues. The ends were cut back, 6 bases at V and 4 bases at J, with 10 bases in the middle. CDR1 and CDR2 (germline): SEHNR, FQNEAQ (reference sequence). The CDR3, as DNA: TGTGCCAGCAGACCCTCCGGAGGAAACACCATATATTTT. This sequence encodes CASRPSGGNTIYF.

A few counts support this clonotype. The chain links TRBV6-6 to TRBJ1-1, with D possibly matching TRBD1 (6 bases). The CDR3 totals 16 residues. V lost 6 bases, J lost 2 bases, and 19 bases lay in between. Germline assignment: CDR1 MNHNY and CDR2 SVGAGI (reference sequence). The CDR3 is CASSHTSQGTNTEAFF. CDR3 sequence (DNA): TGTGCCAGCAGCCATACTTCCCAGGGGACCAACACTGAAGCTTTCTTT.

The CDR3 coding sequence is TGCAGTGCTAGGATAGCGGGTACTAGCACAGATACGCAGTATTTT. Protein: CSARIAGTSTDTQYF. J is TRBJ2-3 and V is TRBV20-1, with 7 bases aligning to TRBD2. V shed 3 bases and J 0 bases; nucleotides not matched to a gene: 6. There are 15 residues in the CDR3. Looked up from germline, CDR1 is DFQATT and CDR2 is SNEGSKA (reference sequence).

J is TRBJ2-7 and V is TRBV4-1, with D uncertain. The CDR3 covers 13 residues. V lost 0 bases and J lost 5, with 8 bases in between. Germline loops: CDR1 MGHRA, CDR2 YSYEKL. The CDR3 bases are TGCGCCAGCAGCCAAGAAAGAGGCCACGAGCAGTACGTC. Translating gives CASSQERGHEQYV.

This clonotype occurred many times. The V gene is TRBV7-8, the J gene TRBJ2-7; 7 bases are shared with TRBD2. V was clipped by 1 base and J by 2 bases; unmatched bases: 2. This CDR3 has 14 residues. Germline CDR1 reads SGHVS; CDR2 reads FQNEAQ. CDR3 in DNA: TGTGCCAGCAGCTTAGGGGCGGGGGCCTACGAGCAGTACGTC. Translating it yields CASSLGAGAYEQYV.

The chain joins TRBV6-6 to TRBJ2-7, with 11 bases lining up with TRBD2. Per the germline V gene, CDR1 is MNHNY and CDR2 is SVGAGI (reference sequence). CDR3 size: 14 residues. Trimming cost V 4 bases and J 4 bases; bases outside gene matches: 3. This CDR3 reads CASSFSGRGYEQYF. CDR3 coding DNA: TGTGCCAGCAGTTTTAGCGGGAGGGGGTACGAGCAGTACTTC.

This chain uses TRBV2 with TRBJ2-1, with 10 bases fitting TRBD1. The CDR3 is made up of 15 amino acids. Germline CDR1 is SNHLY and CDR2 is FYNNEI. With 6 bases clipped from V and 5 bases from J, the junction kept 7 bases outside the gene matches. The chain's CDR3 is CASRDDRGLDNEQFF. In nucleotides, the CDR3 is TGTGCCAGCAGGGACGACAGGGGGCTCGACAATGAGCAGTTCTTC.

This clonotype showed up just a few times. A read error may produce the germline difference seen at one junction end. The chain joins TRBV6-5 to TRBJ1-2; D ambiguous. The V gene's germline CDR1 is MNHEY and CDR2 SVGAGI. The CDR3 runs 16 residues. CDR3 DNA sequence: TGTGCCAGCACTTACAGCCGGACCAACAACCTGAGGGGCTACACCTTC. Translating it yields CASTYSRTNNLRGYTF.

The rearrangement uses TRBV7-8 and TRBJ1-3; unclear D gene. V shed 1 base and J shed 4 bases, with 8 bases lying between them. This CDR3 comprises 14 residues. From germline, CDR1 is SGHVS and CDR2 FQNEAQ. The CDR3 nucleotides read TGTGCCAGCAGCTTAGAACCAATAGGAAACACCATATATTTT. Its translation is CASSLEPIGNTIYF.

CDR3 region: CASSPPNGYYGYTF. The CDR3 DNA reads TGTGCCAGCTCACCACCAAATGGGTACTATGGCTACACCTTC. The chain recombines TRBV18 with TRBJ1-2; D ambiguous. The CDR3 is 14 residues long. Germline CDR1 reads KGHSH; CDR2 reads LQKENI. V gave up 0 bases and J gave up 3 bases, with 8 bases separating them.

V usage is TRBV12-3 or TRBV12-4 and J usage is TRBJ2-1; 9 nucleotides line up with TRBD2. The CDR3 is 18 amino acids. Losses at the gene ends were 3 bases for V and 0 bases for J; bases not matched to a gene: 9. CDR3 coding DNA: TGTGCCAGCAGTTTTCAGGCTAGCGGGACGAGCTCCTACAATGAGCAGTTCTTC. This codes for CASSFQASGTSSYNEQFF.